What follows describes a single T cell receptor (beta chain). The data derive from a study of blood T cell repertoires in COVID-19. Overall study: Samples taken during acute and convalescent COVID-19 were collected in the United States, Italy and Spain. The cDNA or gDNA used as material had been derived from T cells, B-cell-depleted T cells, or PBMCs.

In the authors' methods: From reference gene primer amplification, estimates of nucleated cell counts were derived. The repertoire was sequenced with immunoSEQ multiplex PCR; TCRdb's copy has only in-frame clones and lacks some. V and J calls and clone size are given by that table; D and trimming were obtained from the DNA. The table has about 100,000 clones, 85% to 90% seen once. Between the trimmed V and J ends, which lost 3 bases and 10 bases, there was a span of 10 bases. The CDR3 has 12 amino acids. The germline gives CDR1 LNHDA, CDR2 SQIVND (reference sequence). J is TRBJ2-1 and V is TRBV19; the D gene is possibly TRBD2 (5 bases). The sample comprised peripheral blood. The receptor was isolated from a human donor in a cohort sampled during active COVID-19. The CDR3 DNA is TGTGCCAGTAGTATGTCTGAGGGAGAGCAGTTCTTC. It encodes CASSMSEGEQFF.